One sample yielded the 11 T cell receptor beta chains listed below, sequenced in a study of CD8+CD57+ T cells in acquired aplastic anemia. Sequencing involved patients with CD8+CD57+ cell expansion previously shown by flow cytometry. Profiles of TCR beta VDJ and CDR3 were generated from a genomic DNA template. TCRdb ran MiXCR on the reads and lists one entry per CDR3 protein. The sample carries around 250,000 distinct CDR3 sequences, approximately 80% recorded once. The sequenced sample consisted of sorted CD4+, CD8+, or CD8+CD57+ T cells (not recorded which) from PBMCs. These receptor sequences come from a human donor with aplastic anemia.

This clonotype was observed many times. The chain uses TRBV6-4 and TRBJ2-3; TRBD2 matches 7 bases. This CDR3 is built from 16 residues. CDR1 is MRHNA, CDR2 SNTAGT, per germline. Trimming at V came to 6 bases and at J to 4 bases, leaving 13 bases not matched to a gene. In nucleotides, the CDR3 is TGTGCCAGCAGAGAATCTGCTAGCGGCGGAGCAGATACGCAGTATTTT. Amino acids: CASRESASGGADTQYF.

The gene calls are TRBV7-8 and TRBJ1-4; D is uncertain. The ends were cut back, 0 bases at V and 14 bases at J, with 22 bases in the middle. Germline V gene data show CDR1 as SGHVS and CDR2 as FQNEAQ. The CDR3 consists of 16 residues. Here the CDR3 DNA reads TGTGCCAGCAGCTTAGCGGGAGGTCCAGCTACGGAGTATCTGTTTTTT. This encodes CASSLAGGPATEYLFF.

In nucleotides, the CDR3 is TGTGCCAGCAGCCAGGGGGGCGGAAACGATCCGCATGAGCAGTTCTTC. Protein sequence: CASSQGGGNDPHEQFF. The chain combines TRBV7-8 with TRBJ2-1; D might be TRBD1 (7 bases). Trimming pared 5 bases from V and 8 bases from J, leaving 22 bases between. Germline CDR1 is SGHVS and CDR2 is FQNEAQ. This CDR3 region has 16 residues. Complete variable domain (other parts from reference TRBV7-8 and TRBJ2-1): GAGVSQSPRYKVAKRGQDVALRCDPISGHVSLFWYQQALGQGPEFLTYFQNEAQLDKSGLPSDRFFAERPEGSVSTLKIQRTQQEDSAVYLCASSQGGGNDPHEQFFGPGTRLTVL.

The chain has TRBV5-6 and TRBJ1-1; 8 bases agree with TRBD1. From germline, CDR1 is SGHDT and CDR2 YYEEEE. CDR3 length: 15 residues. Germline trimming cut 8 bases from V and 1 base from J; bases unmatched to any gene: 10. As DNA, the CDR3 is TGTGCCAGTAGCCTACAGGGGACAGGGAACACTGAAGCTTTCTTT. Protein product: CASSLQGTGNTEAFF.

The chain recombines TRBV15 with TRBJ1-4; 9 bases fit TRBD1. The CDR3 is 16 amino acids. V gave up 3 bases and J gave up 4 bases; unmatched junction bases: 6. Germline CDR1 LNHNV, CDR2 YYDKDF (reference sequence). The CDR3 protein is CATSRGQGFVNEKLFF. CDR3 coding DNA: TGTGCCACCAGCAGGGGACAGGGTTTTGTTAATGAAAAACTGTTTTTT. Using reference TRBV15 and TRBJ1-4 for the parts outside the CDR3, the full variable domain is DAMVIQNPRYQVTQFGKPVTLSCSQTLNHNVMYWYQQKSSQAPKLLFHYYDKDFNNEADTPDNFQSRRPNTSFCFLDIRSPGLGDTAMYLCATSRGQGFVNEKLFFGSGTQLSVL.

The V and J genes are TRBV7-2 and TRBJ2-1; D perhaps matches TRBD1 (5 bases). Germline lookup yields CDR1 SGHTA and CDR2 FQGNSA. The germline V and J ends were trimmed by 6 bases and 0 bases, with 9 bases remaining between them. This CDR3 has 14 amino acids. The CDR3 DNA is TGTGCCAGCAGTTCTGACAGCTCCTACAATGAGCAGTTCTTC. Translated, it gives CASSSDSSYNEQFF.

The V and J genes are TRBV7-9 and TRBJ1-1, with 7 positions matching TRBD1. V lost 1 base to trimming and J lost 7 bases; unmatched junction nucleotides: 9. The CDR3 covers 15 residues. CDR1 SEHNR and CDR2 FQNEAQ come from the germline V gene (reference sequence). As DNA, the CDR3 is TGTGCCAGCAGCTTAGGTCTGACAGGGTACTTTGAAGCTTTCTTT. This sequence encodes CASSLGLTGYFEAFF. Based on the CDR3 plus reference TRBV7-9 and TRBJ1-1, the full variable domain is DTGVSQNPRHKITKRGQNVTFRCDPISEHNRLYWYRQTLGQGPEFLTYFQNEAQLEKSRLLSDRFSAERPKGSFSTLEIQRTEQGDSAMYLCASSLGLTGYFEAFFGQGTRLTVV.

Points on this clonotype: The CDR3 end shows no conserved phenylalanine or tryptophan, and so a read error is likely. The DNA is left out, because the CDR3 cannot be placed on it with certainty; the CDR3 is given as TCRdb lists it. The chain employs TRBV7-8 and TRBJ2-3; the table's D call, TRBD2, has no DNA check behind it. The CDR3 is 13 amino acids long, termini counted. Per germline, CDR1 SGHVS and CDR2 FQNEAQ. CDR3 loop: CASSFAGGHATQY.

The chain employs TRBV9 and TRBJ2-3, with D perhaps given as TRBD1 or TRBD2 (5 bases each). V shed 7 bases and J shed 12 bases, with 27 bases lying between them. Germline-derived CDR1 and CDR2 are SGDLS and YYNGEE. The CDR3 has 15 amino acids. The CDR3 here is CASGAAGSRKYFQYF. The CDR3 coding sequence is TGTGCCAGCGGGGCCGCTGGGAGCAGAAAGTACTTCCAGTATTTT.

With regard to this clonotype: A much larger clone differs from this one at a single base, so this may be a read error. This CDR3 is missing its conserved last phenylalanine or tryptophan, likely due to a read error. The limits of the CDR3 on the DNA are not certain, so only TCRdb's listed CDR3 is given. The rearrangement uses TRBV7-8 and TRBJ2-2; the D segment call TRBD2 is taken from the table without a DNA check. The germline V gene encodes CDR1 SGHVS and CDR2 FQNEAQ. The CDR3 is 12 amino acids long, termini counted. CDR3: CASSLAGGPVTH.

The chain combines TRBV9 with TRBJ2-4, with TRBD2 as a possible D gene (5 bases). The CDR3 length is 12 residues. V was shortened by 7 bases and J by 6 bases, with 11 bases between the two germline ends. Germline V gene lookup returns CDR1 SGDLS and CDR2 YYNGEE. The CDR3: CASGGASNIQYF. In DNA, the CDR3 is TGTGCCAGCGGAGGAGCTTCAAACATTCAGTACTTC.